Sequencing of this T cell receptor beta chain was carried out in a study of graft-versus-host responses after intestinal transplantation. About the research overall: Once they had received anti-thymocyte globulin induction, all recipients took tacrolimus and steroids for approximately 3 years. Overall study results and limits: Detected in recipient marrow were GvH clones, some of which were first observed in ileum or blood. Individuals who had graft-donor T cell macrochimerism had allografts that showed high graft-versus-host to host-versus-graft clonal ratios. Maximum circulating GvH clone levels tracked with early post-transplant HvG decreases.

Measured with immunoSEQ multiplex PCR; TCRdb has only the in-frame clones, and not every one. The data show 120,000 or so clones, about 93% seen once. The CDR3 is made up of 16 amino acids. Trimming left V 3 bases short and J 1 base short, with 15 bases between. Looked up from germline, CDR1 is SNHLY and CDR2 is FYNNEI. About this clone itself: Its antigen is still unknown.

The TCR was taken from a human donor who received an intestinal transplant. The sample here was unstimulated CD8+ T cells sorted from spleen or lymph node cells, taken before intestinal transplant. The chain links TRBV2 to TRBJ1-1; the D gene is possibly TRBD1 (5 bases). CDR3 DNA: TGTGCCAGCAGTGACCCCCATTGGCAGGGGAACACTGAAGCTTTCTTT. Amino acid sequence: CASSDPHWQGNTEAFF.